A selection of T cell receptor beta chains follows, all from one sample in a study of blood T cell repertoires in COVID-19. Profiling relied on immunoSEQ multiplex PCR, and the TCRdb table lists in-frame clones only, not all of them. The sample contains fewer than 200,000 clones, approximately 84% of which appear only once. Material: peripheral blood. All receptors come from a woman aged 55 to 70 with COVID-19, enrolled during active disease. The CDR3 runs from the conserved cysteine through the conserved F or W. Fields, in order: clone size, J gene, D gene, V gene, CDR3 protein, CDR3 DNA. A D gene is named only where the DNA matches it firmly. Rows may omit the clone size; those that give it use once, few, many or a size class.

clone_size: NA; j_call: TRBJ2-1; d_call: NA; v_call: TRBV19; cdr3_aa: CATTKQGLRYNEQFF; cdr3_nt: TGTGCCACTACCAAACAGGGCCTACGATACAATGAGCAGTTCTTC
clone_size: NA; j_call: TRBJ1-6; d_call: NA; v_call: TRBV7-3; cdr3_aa: CASSLSGGASSPLHF; cdr3_nt: TGTGCCAGCAGCTTATCTGGGGGCGCGAGTTCACCCCTCCACTTT
clone_size: NA; j_call: TRBJ1-3; d_call: NA; v_call: TRBV11-2; cdr3_aa: CASSLVQSSGNTIYF; cdr3_nt: TGTGCCAGCAGCTTAGTGCAGTCCTCTGGAAACACCATATATTTT
clone_size: NA; j_call: TRBJ1-5; d_call: NA; v_call: TRBV18; cdr3_aa: CASSPDTALSNQPQHF; cdr3_nt: TGTGCCAGCTCACCGGATACAGCTCTTAGCAATCAGCCCCAGCATTTT
clone_size: NA; j_call: TRBJ1-6; d_call: NA; v_call: TRBV19; cdr3_aa: CASSIEGSVAPLHF; cdr3_nt: TGTGCCAGTAGTATTGAGGGCAGTGTCGCACCCCTCCACTTT
clone_size: NA; j_call: TRBJ1-2; d_call: NA; v_call: TRBV2; cdr3_aa: CASSLGLYGYTF; cdr3_nt: TGTGCCAGCAGCCTCGGACTATATGGCTACACCTTC
clone_size: many; j_call: TRBJ1-4; d_call: NA; v_call: TRBV28; cdr3_aa: CASSLQGSEKLFF; cdr3_nt: TGTGCCAGCAGTTTACAGGGGAGTGAAAAACTGTTTTTT
clone_size: NA; j_call: TRBJ2-2; d_call: TRBD2; v_call: TRBV7-7; cdr3_aa: CASSFTSGNTGELFF; cdr3_nt: TGTGCTAGCAGCTTTACTAGCGGGAACACCGGGGAGCTGTTTTTT
clone_size: NA; j_call: TRBJ2-5; d_call: TRBD1; v_call: TRBV6-5; cdr3_aa: CASSYSQGARETQYF; cdr3_nt: TGTGCCAGCAGTTACTCGCAGGGGGCCAGAGAGACCCAGTACTTC
clone_size: NA; j_call: TRBJ2-2; d_call: NA; v_call: TRBV9; cdr3_aa: CASSPREGSTGELFF; cdr3_nt: TGTGCCAGCTCACCGAGGGAAGGGAGCACCGGGGAGCTGTTTTTT
clone_size: NA; j_call: TRBJ2-3; d_call: TRBD2; v_call: TRBV2; cdr3_aa: CASSRSPGLAGGTDTQYF; cdr3_nt: TGTGCCAGCAGTCGCAGCCCGGGACTAGCGGGAGGGACAGATACGCAGTATTTT
clone_size: NA; j_call: TRBJ1-6; d_call: NA; v_call: TRBV20-1; cdr3_aa: CSANEEGRNNSPLHF; cdr3_nt: TGCAGTGCTAATGAAGAGGGGAGGAATAATTCACCCCTCCACTTT
clone_size: NA; j_call: TRBJ1-1; d_call: NA; v_call: TRBV3-1/TRBV3-2; cdr3_aa: CASSQEGQTNTEAFF; cdr3_nt: TGTGCCAGCAGCCAAGAGGGCCAAACGAACACTGAAGCTTTCTTT
clone_size: NA; j_call: TRBJ1-6; d_call: NA; v_call: TRBV7-9; cdr3_aa: CASSEARGGPYNSPLHF; cdr3_nt: TGTGCCAGCAGCGAAGCGAGGGGAGGCCCCTATAATTCACCCCTCCACTTT
clone_size: NA; j_call: TRBJ1-2; d_call: TRBD1; v_call: TRBV5-6; cdr3_aa: CASSDRAEYGYTF; cdr3_nt: TGTGCCAGCAGCGACAGGGCGGAGTATGGCTACACCTTC
clone_size: once; j_call: TRBJ1-3; d_call: TRBD1; v_call: TRBV19; cdr3_aa: CASSPSGGGNTIYF; cdr3_nt: TGTGCCAGTAGTCCCTCAGGGGGCGGAAACACCATATATTTT
clone_size: NA; j_call: TRBJ2-2; d_call: NA; v_call: TRBV5-8; cdr3_aa: CASSRKAAAGGELFF; cdr3_nt: TGTGCCAGCAGCCGGAAGGCCGCGGCGGGCGGGGAGCTGTTTTTT
clone_size: NA; j_call: TRBJ1-6; d_call: NA; v_call: TRBV14; cdr3_aa: CASSQEARNSPLHF; cdr3_nt: TGTGCCAGCAGCCAAGAGGCCAGAAATTCACCCCTCCACTTT
clone_size: NA; j_call: TRBJ1-1; d_call: NA; v_call: TRBV7-9; cdr3_aa: CASSPSGGYTEAFF; cdr3_nt: TGTGCCAGCAGCCCTTCTGGGGGGTACACTGAAGCTTTCTTT
clone_size: NA; j_call: TRBJ2-2; d_call: NA; v_call: TRBV13; cdr3_aa: CASRPGSLTGELFF; cdr3_nt: TGTGCCAGCAGACCCGGGTCTCTCACCGGGGAGCTGTTTTTT
clone_size: few; j_call: TRBJ1-5; d_call: NA; v_call: TRBV19; cdr3_aa: CASSVQDNQPQHF; cdr3_nt: TGTGCCAGTAGTGTTCAGGATAATCAGCCCCAGCATTTT
clone_size: NA; j_call: TRBJ1-3; d_call: TRBD1; v_call: TRBV12-5; cdr3_aa: CAAGTAGNTIYF; cdr3_nt: TGTGCTGCGGGGACAGCCGGAAACACCATATATTTT
clone_size: NA; j_call: TRBJ1-5; d_call: NA; v_call: TRBV18; cdr3_aa: CASSPRQNSNQPQHF; cdr3_nt: TGTGCCAGCTCACCTCGTCAGAATAGCAATCAGCCCCAGCATTTT
clone_size: NA; j_call: TRBJ1-2; d_call: NA; v_call: TRBV6-2/TRBV6-3; cdr3_aa: CASSGGDYGYTF; cdr3_nt: TGTGCCAGCAGTGGAGGGGACTATGGCTACACCTTC
clone_size: once; j_call: TRBJ2-4; d_call: NA; v_call: TRBV5-4; cdr3_aa: CASSSPGLAKNIQYF; cdr3_nt: TGTGCCAGCAGCTCTCCGGGACTAGCCAAAAACATTCAGTACTTC
clone_size: NA; j_call: TRBJ1-5; d_call: NA; v_call: TRBV3-1/TRBV3-2; cdr3_aa: CASSPERIGQPQHF; cdr3_nt: TGTGCCAGCAGCCCCGAGAGGATTGGTCAGCCCCAGCATTTT
clone_size: few; j_call: TRBJ1-2; d_call: NA; v_call: TRBV24-1; cdr3_aa: CATSDNFGERGGYTF; cdr3_nt: TGTGCCACCAGTGATAATTTCGGGGAACGGGGTGGCTACACCTTC
clone_size: once; j_call: TRBJ2-2; d_call: NA; v_call: TRBV4-1; cdr3_aa: CASSQEGSYTGELFF; cdr3_nt: TGCGCCAGCAGCCAAGAGGGCAGTTACACCGGGGAGCTGTTTTTT
clone_size: NA; j_call: TRBJ2-5; d_call: TRBD2; v_call: TRBV3-1/TRBV3-2; cdr3_aa: CASSQVVVSGGKGTQYF; cdr3_nt: TGTGCCAGCAGCCAAGTAGTAGTTAGCGGGGGGAAGGGGACCCAGTACTTC
clone_size: once; j_call: TRBJ2-1; d_call: TRBD2; v_call: TRBV7-7; cdr3_aa: CASSQTSGSNEQFF; cdr3_nt: TGTGCTAGCAGCCAGACTAGCGGGAGCAATGAGCAGTTCTTC
clone_size: NA; j_call: TRBJ1-4; d_call: TRBD1; v_call: TRBV7-8; cdr3_aa: CASSLARTGWGEKLFF; cdr3_nt: TGTGCCAGCAGCTTAGCGCGGACAGGGTGGGGCGAAAAACTGTTTTTT
clone_size: NA; j_call: TRBJ2-1; d_call: TRBD2; v_call: TRBV9; cdr3_aa: CASSVGSSGGSYNEQFF; cdr3_nt: TGTGCCAGCAGCGTAGGGTCTAGCGGGGGCTCCTACAATGAGCAGTTCTTC
clone_size: NA; j_call: TRBJ1-1; d_call: NA; v_call: TRBV25-1; cdr3_aa: CASSVKAGLRAFF; cdr3_nt: TGTGCCAGCAGTGTAAAGGCTGGGTTGAGGGCTTTCTTT
clone_size: NA; j_call: TRBJ2-3; d_call: NA; v_call: TRBV20-1; cdr3_aa: CSASGVLQDIHDTQYF; cdr3_nt: TGCAGTGCTAGTGGCGTCTTGCAGGACATTCATGATACGCAGTATTTT
clone_size: NA; j_call: TRBJ2-7; d_call: TRBD2; v_call: TRBV2; cdr3_aa: CASVLLAYEQYF; cdr3_nt: TGTGCCAGCGTCTTACTAGCGTACGAGCAGTACTTC
clone_size: NA; j_call: TRBJ1-6; d_call: TRBD1; v_call: TRBV4-2; cdr3_aa: CASSIGQGGWPLHF; cdr3_nt: TGTGCCAGCAGCATAGGACAGGGCGGGTGGCCCCTCCACTTT
clone_size: NA; j_call: TRBJ1-3; d_call: NA; v_call: TRBV14; cdr3_aa: CASSQVGPPGNTIYF; cdr3_nt: TGTGCCAGCAGCCAAGTGGGGCCACCTGGAAACACCATATATTTT
clone_size: NA; j_call: TRBJ2-7; d_call: NA; v_call: TRBV18; cdr3_aa: CASSPPGQGNEQYF; cdr3_nt: TGTGCCAGCTCACCTCCGGGACAAGGGAACGAGCAGTACTTC
clone_size: NA; j_call: TRBJ1-2; d_call: NA; v_call: TRBV10-3; cdr3_aa: CAISDSETNYGYTF; cdr3_nt: TGTGCCATCAGTGACAGCGAGACTAACTATGGCTACACCTTC
clone_size: NA; j_call: TRBJ2-1; d_call: TRBD2; v_call: TRBV5-1; cdr3_aa: CASSPRREGRNEQFF; cdr3_nt: TGCGCCAGCAGCCCACGTAGGGAGGGCCGCAATGAGCAGTTCTTC
clone_size: NA; j_call: TRBJ1-2; d_call: NA; v_call: TRBV27; cdr3_aa: CASAPDGKWGYGYTF; cdr3_nt: TGTGCCAGCGCCCCTGACGGGAAGTGGGGCTATGGCTACACCTTC
clone_size: once; j_call: TRBJ1-6; d_call: NA; v_call: TRBV7-6; cdr3_aa: CASSPGGESYNSPLHF; cdr3_nt: TGTGCCAGCAGCCCCGGCGGAGAAAGTTATAATTCACCCCTCCACTTT
clone_size: NA; j_call: TRBJ2-2; d_call: TRBD2; v_call: TRBV6-5; cdr3_aa: CASSLAGAYTGELFF; cdr3_nt: TGTGCCAGCAGCTTAGCGGGGGCCTACACCGGGGAGCTGTTTTTT
clone_size: NA; j_call: TRBJ2-7; d_call: NA; v_call: TRBV3-1/TRBV3-2; cdr3_aa: CASSQGQTTGADEQYF; cdr3_nt: TGTGCCAGCAGCCAAGGCCAGACGACAGGCGCCGACGAGCAGTACTTC
clone_size: NA; j_call: TRBJ1-5; d_call: TRBD1; v_call: TRBV6-5; cdr3_aa: CASSYSAGGNDQPQHF; cdr3_nt: TGTGCCAGCAGTTACTCGGCAGGGGGAAACGACCAGCCCCAGCATTTT
clone_size: NA; j_call: TRBJ2-2; d_call: TRBD1; v_call: TRBV6-5; cdr3_aa: CASRPNRGRSGELFF; cdr3_nt: TGTGCCAGCAGACCGAACAGGGGGCGCAGCGGGGAGCTGTTTTTT
clone_size: NA; j_call: TRBJ2-1; d_call: TRBD2; v_call: TRBV6-5; cdr3_aa: CASSLAGDPSNEQFF; cdr3_nt: TGTGCCAGCAGCTTAGCGGGAGATCCATCCAATGAGCAGTTCTTC
clone_size: NA; j_call: TRBJ1-6; d_call: TRBD1; v_call: TRBV15; cdr3_aa: CATSREPLDRGSPLHF; cdr3_nt: TGTGCCACCAGCAGAGAACCCCTCGACAGGGGTTCACCCCTCCACTTT
clone_size: NA; j_call: TRBJ1-2; d_call: TRBD1; v_call: TRBV12-3/TRBV12-4; cdr3_aa: CASKIGQGYGYTF; cdr3_nt: TGTGCCAGCAAAATTGGACAGGGGTATGGCTACACCTTC
clone_size: NA; j_call: TRBJ2-5; d_call: NA; v_call: TRBV7-2; cdr3_aa: CASSLVGGETQYF; cdr3_nt: TGTGCCAGCAGCTTAGTAGGCGGAGAGACCCAGTACTTC